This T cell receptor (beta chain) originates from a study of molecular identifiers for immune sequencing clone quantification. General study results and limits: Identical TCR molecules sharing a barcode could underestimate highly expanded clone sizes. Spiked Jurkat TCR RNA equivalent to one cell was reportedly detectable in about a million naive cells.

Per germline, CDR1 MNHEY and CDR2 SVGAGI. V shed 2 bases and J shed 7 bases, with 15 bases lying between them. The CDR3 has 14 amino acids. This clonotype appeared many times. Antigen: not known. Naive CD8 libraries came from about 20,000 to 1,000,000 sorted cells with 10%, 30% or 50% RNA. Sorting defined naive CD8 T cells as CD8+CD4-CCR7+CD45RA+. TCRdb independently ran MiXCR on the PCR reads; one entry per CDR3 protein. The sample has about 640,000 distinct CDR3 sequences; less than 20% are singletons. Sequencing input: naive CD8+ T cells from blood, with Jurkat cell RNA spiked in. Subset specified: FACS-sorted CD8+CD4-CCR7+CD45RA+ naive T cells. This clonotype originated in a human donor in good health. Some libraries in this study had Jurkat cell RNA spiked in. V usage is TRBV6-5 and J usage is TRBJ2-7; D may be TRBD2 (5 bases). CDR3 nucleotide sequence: TGTGCCAGCAGTTACAGGACTCCTGGCACGGAGCAGTACTTC. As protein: CASSYRTPGTEQYF.